The T cell receptor beta chain under discussion was sequenced for a study of memory CD4+ T cells and cytomegalovirus serostatus. Looking at the study overall: Donors were healthy Belgian adults, 10 or so CMV seropositive and under 30 seronegative. Study-wide findings and caveats: Suggested: most of the CMV-linked TCR signature lies in CD4+ memory cells. 67 of 164 known CMV-associated TCRbeta sequences appeared in CD4+ memory.

Profiling relied on immunoSEQ multiplex PCR, and the TCRdb table lists in-frame clones only, not all of them. Of approximately 65,000 clones listed, 70% to 80% are singletons. A word on this clone: Its specificity is not known.

The germline CDR1 and CDR2 sequences are SGHRS and YFSETQ. The ends were cut back, 2 bases at V and 5 bases at J, with 22 bases in the middle. This CDR3 is built from 17 residues. The sort gate was single viable CD3+CD4+CD8-CD45RO+ cells for memory CD4+ T cells. CMV serostatus came from serum IgG against pp150, pp28, p38, p52. The sample comprised memory CD4+ T cells from blood. The chain recombines TRBV5-1 with TRBJ1-1; D perhaps matches TRBD1 (6 bases). This clonotype was sampled from an adult in good health and CMV-seronegative. The CDR3 DNA is TGCGCCAGCAGCTTAGGACAGCGGGTAAGAGGTTGGACTGAAGCTTTCTTT. Translated, it gives CASSLGQRVRGWTEAFF.